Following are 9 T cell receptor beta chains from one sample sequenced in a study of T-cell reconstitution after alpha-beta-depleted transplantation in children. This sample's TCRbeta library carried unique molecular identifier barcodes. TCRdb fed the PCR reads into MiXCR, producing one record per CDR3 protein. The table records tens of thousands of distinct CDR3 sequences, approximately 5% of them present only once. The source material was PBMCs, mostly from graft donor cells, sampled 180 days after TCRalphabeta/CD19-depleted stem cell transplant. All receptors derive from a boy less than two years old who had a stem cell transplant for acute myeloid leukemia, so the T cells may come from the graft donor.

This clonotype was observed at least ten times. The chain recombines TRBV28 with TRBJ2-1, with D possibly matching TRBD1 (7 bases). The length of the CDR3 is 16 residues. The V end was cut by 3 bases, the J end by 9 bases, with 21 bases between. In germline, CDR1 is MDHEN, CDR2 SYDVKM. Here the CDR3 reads CASSLEGTERWGEQFF. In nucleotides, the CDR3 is TGTGCCAGCAGTTTGGAGGGGACAGAGAGGTGGGGTGAGCAGTTCTTC.

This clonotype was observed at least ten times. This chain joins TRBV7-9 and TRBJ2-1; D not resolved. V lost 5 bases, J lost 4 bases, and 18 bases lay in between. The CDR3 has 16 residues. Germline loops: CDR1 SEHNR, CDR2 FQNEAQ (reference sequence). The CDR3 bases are TGTGCCAGCAGCCTACCCCGGGCCATCTCTTACAATGAGCAGTTCTTC. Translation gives CASSLPRAISYNEQFF.

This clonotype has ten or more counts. The CDR3 loop is CASSPTSGTYNEQFF. CDR3 in DNA: TGCGCCAGCAGCCCGACTAGCGGGACTTACAATGAGCAGTTCTTC. This sequence joins TRBV5-1 and TRBJ2-1; 11 positions agree with TRBD2. Per germline, CDR1 SGHRS and CDR2 YFSETQ. This CDR3 has 15 amino acids. V shed 4 bases and J 4 bases; nucleotides not matched to a gene: 4.

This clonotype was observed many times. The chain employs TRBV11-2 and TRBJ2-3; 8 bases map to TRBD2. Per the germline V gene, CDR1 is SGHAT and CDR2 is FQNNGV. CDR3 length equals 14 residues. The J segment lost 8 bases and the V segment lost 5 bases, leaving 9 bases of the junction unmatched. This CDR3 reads CASSPTRGGVTQYF. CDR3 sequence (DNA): TGTGCCAGCAGCCCGACCCGGGGGGGTGTTACGCAGTATTTT.

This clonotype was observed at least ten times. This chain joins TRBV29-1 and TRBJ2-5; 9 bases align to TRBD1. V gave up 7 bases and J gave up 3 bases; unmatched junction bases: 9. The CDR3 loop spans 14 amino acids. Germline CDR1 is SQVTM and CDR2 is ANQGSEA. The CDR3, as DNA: TGCAGCGCCTGGGGGACAGGGCTTAAAGAGACCCAGTACTTC. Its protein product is CSAWGTGLKETQYF.

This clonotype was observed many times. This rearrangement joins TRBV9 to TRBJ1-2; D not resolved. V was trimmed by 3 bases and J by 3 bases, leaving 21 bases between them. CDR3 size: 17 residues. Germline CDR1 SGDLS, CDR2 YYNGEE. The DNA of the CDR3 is TGTGCCAGCAGCGCAGTCCCCGACACCGTCGATGACTATGGCTACACCTTC. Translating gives CASSAVPDTVDDYGYTF.

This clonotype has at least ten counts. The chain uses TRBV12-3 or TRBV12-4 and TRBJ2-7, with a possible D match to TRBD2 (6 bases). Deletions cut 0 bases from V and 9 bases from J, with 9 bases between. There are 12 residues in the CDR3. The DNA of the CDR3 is TGTGCCAGCAGTTTAGCTGGGGGGATGCAGTACGTC. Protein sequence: CASSLAGGMQYV.

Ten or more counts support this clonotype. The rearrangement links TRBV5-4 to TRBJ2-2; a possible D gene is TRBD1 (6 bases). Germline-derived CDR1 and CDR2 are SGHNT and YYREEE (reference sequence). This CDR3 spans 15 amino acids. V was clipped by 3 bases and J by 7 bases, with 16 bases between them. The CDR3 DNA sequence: TGTGCCAGCAGCTCACCGGGACAAGGGTTCGGGGAGCTGTTTTTT. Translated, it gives CASSSPGQGFGELFF.

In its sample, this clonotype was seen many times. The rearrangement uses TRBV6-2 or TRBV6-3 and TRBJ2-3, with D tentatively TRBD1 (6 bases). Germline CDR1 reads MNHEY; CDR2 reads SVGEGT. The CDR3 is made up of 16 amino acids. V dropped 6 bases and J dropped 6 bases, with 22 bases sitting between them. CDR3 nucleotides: TGTGCCAGCAGCCCGGCGCAAACAGGGTACAGGGATACGCAGTATTTT. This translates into CASSPAQTGYRDTQYF.